Each of the 21 T cell receptor beta chains below was sequenced from the same sample in a study of shared clonotypes between healthy human individuals. Profiled with immunoSEQ multiplex PCR; TCRdb holds only in-frame clones, not every one. The sample lists some 1,100,000 clones; approximately 78% were seen once. Input material: memory CD4+ T cells from PBMCs. Subset of the sample: CD45RA-negative fraction. These receptors all stem from a young man in good health. Some clones in this sample may be carry-over from other donors' samples.

By frequency in the sample, this clone is medium-sized. The chain couples TRBV7-6 to TRBJ2-7; perhaps D is TRBD1 or TRBD2 (6 bases each). The CDR3 loop spans 12 amino acids. Germline CDR1 SGHVS, CDR2 FNYEAQ. Trimming stripped 5 bases from V and 6 bases from J, with 11 bases between. In DNA, the CDR3 is TGTGCCAGCAGCCCCCGGGGGCGCGAGCAGTACTTC. Amino acids: CASSPRGREQYF.

The V call is TRBV6-1, the J call TRBJ1-2; D remains unclear. V was pared by 7 bases and J by 8 bases, with 17 bases between. The CDR3 sequence is 13 residues long. The germline V gene encodes CDR1 MNHNS and CDR2 SASEGT. The CDR3 bases are TGTGCCAGCATCCCGAGTATCTATGTAGGCTACACCTTC. Translating it yields CASIPSIYVGYTF.

CDR3 sequence (DNA): TGTGCCAGCAGTTTCAGAGGACAGGAATATGGCTACACCTTC. It encodes CASSFRGQEYGYTF. This chain joins TRBV6-5 and TRBJ1-2, with TRBD1 matching 7 bases. This CDR3 region has 14 residues. Germline V gene sequence: CDR1 MNHEY, CDR2 SVGAGI. The trim removed 4 bases at V and 5 bases at J, leaving 7 bases unmatched.

The chain links TRBV5-1 to TRBJ1-4; 8 nucleotides line up with TRBD1. Germline V CDR1 and CDR2: SGHRS, YFSETQ. The length of the CDR3 is 19 residues. J gave up 8 bases and V 0 bases, and 18 bases lay outside the gene matches. The CDR3 here is CASSLGTGMGNIAAEKLFF. CDR3 sequence (DNA): TGCGCCAGCAGCTTGGGGACAGGGATGGGGAATATCGCAGCCGAAAAACTGTTTTTT.

This sequence joins TRBV6-5 and TRBJ1-1; D perhaps matches TRBD1 (6 bases). The V and J ends lost 0 bases and 1 base respectively, with 9 bases between them. CDR3 length: 15 residues. Per germline, CDR1 MNHEY and CDR2 SVGAGI. CDR3 sequence: CASSYSGASNTEAFF. The CDR3 nucleotides are TGTGCCAGCAGTTACTCGGGGGCCTCGAACACTGAAGCTTTCTTT.

The rearrangement joins TRBV7-8 to TRBJ2-1; maybe TRBD2 (5 bases). Trimming left V 4 bases short and J 2 bases short, with 12 bases between. Germline values: CDR1 SGHVS, CDR2 FQNEAQ. This CDR3 has 15 amino acids. The CDR3 nucleotides read TGTGCCAGCAGCTCTAGCACTCTCCCCTACAATGAGCAGTTCTTC. Amino acid sequence: CASSSSTLPYNEQFF.

This rearrangement joins TRBV7-8 to TRBJ1-4, with a tentative D call TRBD1 (5 bases). Trimming took 2 bases from V and 4 from J, leaving 17 bases between them. This CDR3 spans 17 amino acids. From germline, CDR1 is SGHVS and CDR2 FQNEAQ. CDR3 bases: TGTGCCAGCAGCTTAAGACCCGCGGGGCGGATTAATGAAAAACTGTTTTTT. Its translation is CASSLRPAGRINEKLFF.

This clone was counted a single time. The chain has TRBV19 and TRBJ2-2; weak D call: TRBD1 (6 bases). The V gene lost 6 bases and the J gene lost 1 base, with 6 bases spanning the gap. The CDR3 length is 13 residues. Germline CDR1 reads LNHDA; CDR2 reads SQIVND (reference sequence). CDR3 bases: TGTGCCAGTAGGACAGGGAACACCGGGGAGCTGTTTTTT. Protein: CASRTGNTGELFF.

This chain links TRBV19 with TRBJ2-1; D remains ambiguous. This CDR3 contains 13 residues. The V end was cut by 9 bases, the J end by 0 bases, with 9 bases between. Germline assignment: CDR1 LNHDA and CDR2 SQIVND (reference sequence). CDR3 loop: CASGPNSYNEQFF. The CDR3 nucleotides read TGTGCCAGCGGACCGAACTCCTACAATGAGCAGTTCTTC.

This chain connects TRBV28 to TRBJ1-1; the D gene is possibly TRBD1 (5 bases). V lost 2 bases to trimming and J lost 0 bases, with 10 bases between them. There are 15 residues in the CDR3. Germline V gives CDR1 MDHEN, CDR2 SYDVKM. The CDR3 DNA reads as TGTGCCAGCAGTTTAGGTGGCAGGGTGAACACTGAAGCTTTCTTT. Translation gives CASSLGGRVNTEAFF.

The CDR3 sequence: CASSPGGRAAETQYF. The CDR3 bases are TGTGCCAGCTCACCAGGCGGGAGGGCCGCGGAGACCCAGTACTTC. The chain employs TRBV18 and TRBJ2-5; TRBD2 aligns across 9 bases. Germline CDR1 and CDR2: KGHSH and LQKENI. With 2 bases clipped from V and 5 bases from J, the junction kept 6 bases outside the gene matches. CDR3 length equals 15 residues.

The genes are TRBV7-9 and TRBJ2-3; D is unresolved. Germline V gene data show CDR1 as SEHNR and CDR2 as FQNEAQ (reference sequence). The V end was cut by 5 bases, the J end by 5 bases, with 5 bases between. This CDR3 spans 11 amino acids. The CDR3 spells CASSAEDTQYF. CDR3 DNA: TGTGCCAGCAGCGCGGAAGATACGCAGTATTTT.

This clone was counted a single time. The chain joins TRBV30 to TRBJ1-2; tentative D call: TRBD1 (5 bases). The germline CDR1 and CDR2 sequences are GTSNPN and SVGIG (reference sequence). V was shortened by 0 bases and J by 8 bases, with 19 bases between the two germline ends. CDR3 size: 15 residues. CDR3: CAWSVHPGLRDGYTF. In DNA form, the CDR3 reads TGTGCCTGGAGTGTACATCCGGGCCTACGGGACGGCTACACCTTC. The full variable domain, completed using reference TRBV30 and TRBJ1-2, is SQTIHQWPATLVQPVGSPLSLECTVEGTSNPNLYWYRQAAGRGLQLLFYSVGIGQISSEVPQNLSASRPQDRQFILSSKKLLLSDSGFYLCAWSVHPGLRDGYTFGSGTRLTVV.

This chain uses TRBV5-4 with TRBJ2-1; no clear D. V was clipped by 3 bases and J by 6 bases, with 7 bases between them. The germline V gene has CDR1 SGHNT and CDR2 YYREEE (reference sequence). The CDR3 runs to 12 residues. The CDR3 nucleotides are TGTGCCAGCAGCTACAGTAGCAATGAGCAGTTCTTC. The encoded protein is CASSYSSNEQFF.

This chain connects TRBV2 to TRBJ1-1; 11 bases line up with TRBD1. Germline-derived CDR1 and CDR2 are SNHLY and FYNNEI. This CDR3 is built from 14 residues. The junction had 9 bases not matched to a gene; V was cut back by 4 bases and J by 11 bases. The CDR3 sequence: CASSGGQGVLGAFF. For the CDR3, the DNA is TGTGCCAGCAGTGGGGGACAGGGGGTGTTGGGTGCTTTCTTT. Full variable domain (outside the CDR3, taken from reference TRBV2 and TRBJ1-1): EPEVTQTPSHQVTQMGQEVILRCVPISNHLYFYWYRQILGQKVEFLVSFYNNEISEKSEIFDDQFSVERPDGSNFTLKIRSTKLEDSAMYFCASSGGQGVLGAFFGQGTRLTVV.

This clone came up many times. The J gene is TRBJ2-1, the V gene TRBV4-1; 9 nucleotides match TRBD2. Germline CDR1 MGHRA, CDR2 YSYEKL. CDR3 length: 16 residues. V was clipped by 1 base and J by 3 bases; unmatched bases: 4. The CDR3, as DNA: TGCGCCAGCAGCCAAGGATCTAGCGGGGTCTACAATGAGCAGTTCTTC. This sequence encodes CASSQGSSGVYNEQFF.

The chain carries TRBV7-9 and TRBJ2-3, with a possible D match to TRBD2 (6 bases). Trimming pared 1 base from V and 5 bases from J, leaving 16 bases between. The CDR3 covers 16 residues. Germline assignment: CDR1 SEHNR and CDR2 FQNEAQ (reference sequence). In DNA, the CDR3 is TGTGCCAGCAGCTTAGATCTCGGCGGGACCAGAGATACGCAGTATTTT. It codes for CASSLDLGGTRDTQYF. The full variable domain, its missing parts supplied by reference TRBV7-9 and TRBJ2-3, is DTGVSQNPRHKITKRGQNVTFRCDPISEHNRLYWYRQTLGQGPEFLTYFQNEAQLEKSRLLSDRFSAERPKGSFSTLEIQRTEQGDSAMYLCASSLDLGGTRDTQYFGPGTRLTVL.

This clone turned up a few times. The J gene is TRBJ1-2, the V gene TRBV7-9; D ambiguous. Trimming stripped 11 bases from V and 4 bases from J, with 17 bases between. The CDR3 loop spans 13 amino acids. CDR1 SEHNR and CDR2 FQNEAQ come from the germline V gene (reference sequence). CDR3 region: CAVGDYGSYGYTF. In DNA, the CDR3 is TGTGCCGTCGGGGATTATGGTTCCTATGGCTACACCTTC.

With regard to this clone: Other nucleotide sequences in the sample specify the same CDR3. This chain links TRBV7-2 with TRBJ2-3; D gene ambiguous. CDR3 length: 15 residues. Trimming cost V 1 base and J 2 bases, with 10 bases left between them. CDR1 is SGHTA and CDR2 is FQGNSA in the germline V gene. The CDR3 region is CASSLDGQPTDTQYF. The CDR3 coding sequence is TGTGCCAGCAGCTTAGATGGGCAGCCCACAGATACGCAGTATTTT.

The chain couples TRBV7-9 to TRBJ1-1, with 7 positions matching TRBD1. The CDR3 runs 13 residues. J lost 3 bases, V lost 11 bases, and 9 bases had no gene match. Germline V CDR1 and CDR2: SEHNR, FQNEAQ (reference sequence). The CDR3: CAGRPGTDTEAFF. CDR3 sequence (DNA): TGTGCCGGGAGACCTGGGACAGACACTGAAGCTTTCTTT.

The rearrangement joins TRBV13 to TRBJ1-1; no clear D gene. With 5 bases removed from V and 0 bases from J, the gap between germline ends came to 7 bases. CDR1 and CDR2 (germline): PRHDT, FYEKMQ (reference sequence). The CDR3 totals 13 residues. The CDR3 here is CASSLSLNTEAFF. In DNA, the CDR3 is TGTGCCAGCAGCCTCTCTCTGAACACTGAAGCTTTCTTT. The full variable domain, rest sourced from reference TRBV13 and TRBJ1-1, is AAGVIQSPRHLIKEKRETATLKCYPIPRHDTVYWYQQGPGQDPQFLISFYEKMQSDKGSIPDRFSAQQFSDYHSELNMSSLELGDSALYFCASSLSLNTEAFFGQGTRLTVV.